This T cell receptor (beta chain) appears in the sequencing data of a study of CXCR3-negative and CXCR3-positive naive CD8 T cells (dated by TCRdb to the late 2010s). At the level of the whole study: In total, about 135 million TRB reads were obtained, or roughly 1.5 +/- 0.3 million reads per library. The diversity and physicochemical repertoire analyses included around 10 donors pooled from two independent experiments. Naive subsets from a handful of donors and memory cells from 3 donors were included in the TRBV-TRBJ cluster analysis. The study at large found these results: Comparably high repertoire diversity was found in both naive subsets, whereas much lower repertoire diversity was found in memory CD8+ T cells. Because surface CD5, which is linked to self-reactivity in mice, was comparable between the naive subsets, TCR interaction strength was also inferred from TRB CDR3 physicochemical properties. Because CXCR3 expression was partially decreased after cryopreservation, freshly isolated PBMCs were used for most assays. Compared with CXCR3-negative naive cells, CXCR3-positive naive cells had TRB CDR3s with higher hydrophobicity (lower Kidera factor 4), lower energy, and higher strength and volume indices. Similar TRBV-TRBJ usage was shown by naive CXCR3-negative and CXCR3-positive cells from the same donor, whereas distinct patterns were shown by memory cells.

The reads were generated on a NextSeq 550. The Human TCR Profiling Kit (MiLaboratory) was used to prepare UMI-labeled 5' RACE TRB cDNA libraries. cDNA synthesis used the entire amount of extracted RNA, and PCR amplification then used the entire amount of cDNA produced. Libraries were prepared in parallel with an identical number of PCR cycles. In the paper's pipeline: With a minimum of two reads required per UMI, MIGEC and MiXCR pulled out about 53,000 +/- 10,000 unique UMI-labeled TRB cDNA molecules from each library. On average, each library contained approximately 40,000 +/- 10,000 functional in-frame TRB CDR3 nucleotide clonotypes without stop codons. After each sample was downsampled to 5000 UMI-labeled TRB molecules, VDJtools was used to calculate diversity metrics such as normalized Shannon-Wiener and Chao1. For the central five CDR3 residues, VDJtools calculated physicochemical properties weighted by clonotype size, namely interaction energy, strength, volume and Kidera factor 4. The reads went through TCRdb reprocessing, and each CDR3 protein sequence gets one entry with no DNA. In this record, the V and J calls reflect TCRdb's handling and not the investigators' own analysis. The sample table holds 55,000 to 70,000 distinct CDR3 sequences. 0.55% to 0.8% of the sample is held by the ten biggest clonotypes.

A remark on this clonotype: Its specific antigen is unknown.

Each CD8+ T cell subset was flow-sorted in triplicate, with roughly 330,000 cells per subset placed directly into RLT lysis buffer. To keep memory contaminants out, a stringent definition of naive CD8+ T cells was applied: CD45RO-CCR7+CD27+CD95-. Standard density gradient centrifugation was used to isolate peripheral blood mononuclear cells from buffy coats. Naive CXCR3-negative and CXCR3-positive CD8+ T cells were flow-sorted using a FACSAria III. Total RNA was extracted from sorted cells using an RNeasy Mini Kit. CDR1 MNHEY and CDR2 SVGEGT were looked up in the germline V gene. Taken from cysteine to phenylalanine, the CDR3 has 13 residues. DNA is not on record.

The sequence derives from a human donor in good health. Some clones in this sample may be carry-over from other donors' samples. Material for sequencing was naive CXCR3+ CD8+ T cells from blood. Interpreted using the paper, the cell subset or site label stands for: CD45RO-CCR7+CD27+CD95- naive CD8+ T cells expressing CXCR3 (TNR3+). The sequence is built from TRBV6-2 or TRBV6-3 and TRBJ2-6. The CDR3 protein: CAGQSSGANVLTF.